This entry describes one T cell receptor beta chain. Its specificity is unknown. This sample was taken from a study of CD8 T cells in Susac syndrome. Across the whole study: Susac syndrome patients were untreated, on corticosteroids with some adding intravenous immunoglobulin, or on intravenous immunoglobulin only. Whole-study results and caveats: Clonal expansion was missing from Susac syndrome CD4+ T cell repertoires.

With random hexamers, reverse transcription was performed on about 0.5 to 1 ug of RNA. Amplification of TCR beta CDR3 used immunoSEQ multiplex PCR across 54 Vbeta and 13 Jbeta. Each CDR3 protein is one row after TCRdb ran MiXCR on the immunoSEQ multiplex PCR reads. Of about 240,000 distinct CDR3 sequences in the sample, 96% were seen once. Germline CDR1 and CDR2: DFQATT and SNEGSKA (reference sequence). J gave up 5 bases and V 8 bases, and 15 bases lay outside the gene matches. The CDR3 contains 15 residues. The receptor comes from a human donor with Susac syndrome. The specimen was CD4+ T cells from PBMCs. The chain couples TRBV20-1 to TRBJ1-5; 7 bases map to TRBD1. The CDR3, as DNA: TGCAGTACCTCCCCTGCGCAGGGGGAGCATCAGCCCCAGCATTTT. Residues: CSTSPAQGEHQPQHF.